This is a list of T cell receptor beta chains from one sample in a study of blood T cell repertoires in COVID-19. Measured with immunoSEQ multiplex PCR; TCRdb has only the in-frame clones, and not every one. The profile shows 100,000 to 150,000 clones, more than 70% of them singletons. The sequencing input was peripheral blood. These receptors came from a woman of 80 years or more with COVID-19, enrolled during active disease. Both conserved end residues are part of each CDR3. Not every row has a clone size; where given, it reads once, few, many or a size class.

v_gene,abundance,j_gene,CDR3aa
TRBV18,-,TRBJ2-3,CASSPKAGGDTQYF
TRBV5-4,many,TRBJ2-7,CASSPGDAPREQYF
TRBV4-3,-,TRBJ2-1,CASSQDSREAHNEQFF
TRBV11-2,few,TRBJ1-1,CASSVLLGGGRKEAFF
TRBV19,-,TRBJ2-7,CASSMKQGHEQYF
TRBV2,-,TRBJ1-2,CASRTNRGNGYTF
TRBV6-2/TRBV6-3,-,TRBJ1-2,CASSTGGNYGYTF
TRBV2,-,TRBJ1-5,CASSPQGNQPQHF
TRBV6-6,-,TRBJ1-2,CASRQGLGYGYTF
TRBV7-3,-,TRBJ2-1,CASSLTRLAGGPNEQFF
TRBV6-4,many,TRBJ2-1,CASSETAGGSNEQFF
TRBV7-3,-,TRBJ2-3,CASSLGPRTDTQYF
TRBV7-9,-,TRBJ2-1,CASSLAWREGFYNEQFF
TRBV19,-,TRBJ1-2,CASRRLTQARNYGYTF
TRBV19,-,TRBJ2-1,CASRLAGAGYNEQFF
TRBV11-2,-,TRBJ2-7,CASSPGQGYEQYF
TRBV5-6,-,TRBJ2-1,CASSEFGTGVYDEQFF
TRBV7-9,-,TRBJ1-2,CASSLTVGEDYGYTF
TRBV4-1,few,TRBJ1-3,CASSFRDQRTDSAGNTIYF
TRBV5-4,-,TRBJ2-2,CASSHGTSGTNTGELFF
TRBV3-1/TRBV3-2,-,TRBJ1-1,CASSQVARRFATEAFF
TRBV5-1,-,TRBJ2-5,CASSQSLAEETQYF
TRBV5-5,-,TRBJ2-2,CASSLAGTGELFF
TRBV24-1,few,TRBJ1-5,CATSDSGGNQPQHF
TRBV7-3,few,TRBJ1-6,CASSYGQGGSPLHF
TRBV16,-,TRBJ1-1,CASSQTGTVTEAFF
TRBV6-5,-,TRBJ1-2,CASSYGGQGLDYGYTF
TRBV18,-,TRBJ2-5,CASSPNFQETQYF
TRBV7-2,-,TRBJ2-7,CASSLGEKAGVYEQYF
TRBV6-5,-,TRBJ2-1,CASSYSWRVGNNEQFF
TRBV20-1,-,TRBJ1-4,CSASRTAHNEKLFF
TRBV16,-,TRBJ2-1,CASSPKAGANEQFF
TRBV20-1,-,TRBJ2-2,CSASLSGGTGELFF
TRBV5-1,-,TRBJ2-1,CASSVPLDEQFF
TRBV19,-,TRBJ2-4,CASKESRVAGNIQYF
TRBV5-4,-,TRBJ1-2,CASSEPGGLADYGYTF
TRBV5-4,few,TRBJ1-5,CASSYDPGGNQPQHF
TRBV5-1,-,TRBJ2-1,CASSPRAGTGGGEQFF
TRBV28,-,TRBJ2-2,CASSSTSSGRIGGELFF
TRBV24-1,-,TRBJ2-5,CATAPAGGQETQYF
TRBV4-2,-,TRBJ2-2,CASSLDRVINGELFF
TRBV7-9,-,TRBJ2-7,CASSLVGDRTYEQYF
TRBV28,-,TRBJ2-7,CASSSFKVLAGIHYEQYF
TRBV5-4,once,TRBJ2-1,CASSLGRTSGTEQFF
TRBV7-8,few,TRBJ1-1,CASSLQGARTEAFF
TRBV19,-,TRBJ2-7,CASSMGQSYEQYF
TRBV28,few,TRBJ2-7,CASSLWEENSYEQYF
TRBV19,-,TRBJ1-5,CASSSPPTGNQPQHF
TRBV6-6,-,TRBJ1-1,CASSYGERDTEAFF